The next 17 T cell receptor beta chains were all read from a single sample in a study of blood T cell repertoires in COVID-19. The data were produced by immunoSEQ multiplex PCR, yet TCRdb's version contains in-frame clones alone and is incomplete. The sample yields 150,000 to 200,000 clones, over 80% seen once. The sample was peripheral blood. The source of these receptors is a woman in her sixties or seventies with COVID-19, enrolled during active disease.

The rearrangement uses TRBV5-1 and TRBJ2-7; 8 bases line up with TRBD2. The CDR3 runs to 15 residues. Losses at the gene ends were 0 bases for V and 6 bases for J; bases not matched to a gene: 8. The germline gives CDR1 SGHRS, CDR2 YFSETQ. The CDR3 DNA reads TGCGCCAGCAGCTTGGATCGAGCGGGAGTTCTCGAGCAGTACTTC. Translated, it gives CASSLDRAGVLEQYF.

The genes are TRBV5-1 and TRBJ1-2, with 9 nucleotides matching TRBD1. The CDR3 has 14 residues. Trimming removed 4 bases from V and 4 bases from J; junction bases left unmatched: 5. CDR1 and CDR2 from the germline V gene are SGHRS and YFSETQ. The CDR3: CASSAMTGGYGYTF. As DNA, the CDR3 is TGCGCCAGCAGCGCCATGACAGGGGGCTATGGCTACACCTTC.

The genes are TRBV11-1 and TRBJ2-1, with D perhaps TRBD2 (6 bases). Germline V gene sequence: CDR1 SGHAT, CDR2 FQDESV (reference sequence). Between the trimmed V and J ends, which lost 3 bases and 3 bases, there was a span of 9 bases. The CDR3 contains 14 residues. The chain's CDR3 is CASSFSGLYNEQFF. The CDR3 bases are TGTGCCAGCAGCTTTAGCGGTCTCTACAATGAGCAGTTCTTC.

This chain joins TRBV11-2 and TRBJ1-2, with TRBD1 matching over 7 bases. The CDR3 runs 14 residues. Germline V gene lookup returns CDR1 SGHAT and CDR2 FQNNGV. Trimming at V came to 1 base and at J to 7 bases, leaving 6 bases not matched to a gene. CDR3 coding DNA: TGTGCCAGCAGCTTAGTTACAGGGGTGGGTGGCTACACCTTC. Translated: CASSLVTGVGGYTF.

This chain uses TRBV27 with TRBJ2-5; no clear D gene. Germline V lookup: CDR1 MNHEY, CDR2 SMNVEV (reference sequence). V lost 3 bases and J 5 bases, leaving 4 bases between the germline ends. The CDR3 is 11 residues long. The CDR3 reads CASSFAETQYF. CDR3 sequence (DNA): TGTGCCAGCAGTTTTGCGGAGACCCAGTACTTC.

The V gene is TRBV6-5, the J gene TRBJ1-2; D remains unclear. The germline V and J ends were trimmed by 8 bases and 2 bases, with 12 bases remaining between them. Germline V gives CDR1 MNHEY, CDR2 SVGAGI. The CDR3 has 13 residues. This chain's CDR3 is CASLAGGNYGYTF. The DNA of the CDR3 is TGTGCCAGCCTCGCAGGTGGGAACTATGGCTACACCTTC.

The chain joins TRBV2 to TRBJ1-2; TRBD1 matches at 8 bases. The V gene end was trimmed by 7 bases and the J gene end by 8 bases; junction bases not matched to a gene: 15. The CDR3 loop spans 15 amino acids. Germline V lookup: CDR1 SNHLY, CDR2 FYNNEI. The CDR3 spells CASNFKAGGLGGYTF. The CDR3 nucleotides are TGTGCCAGCAATTTTAAGGCAGGGGGCTTGGGAGGCTACACCTTC.

This clone occurred a few times. The rearrangement uses TRBV20-1 and TRBJ2-2; no firm D call. Germline V CDR1 and CDR2: DFQATT, SNEGSKA (reference sequence). The V and J ends lost 4 bases and 5 bases respectively, with 5 bases between them. The CDR3 runs to 11 residues. In DNA, the CDR3 is TGCAGTGCTACCGAGACCGGGGAGCTGTTTTTT. Encoded protein: CSATETGELFF.

This clone was detected once. Here the CDR3 reads CASRAGQSTGELFF. The CDR3 DNA is TGTGCCAGCAGGGCGGGACAGTCGACCGGGGAGCTGTTTTTT. This chain links TRBV6-6 with TRBJ2-2, with D perhaps TRBD1 (7 bases). The ends were cut back, 6 bases at V and 5 bases at J, with 13 bases in the middle. The V gene's germline CDR1 is MNHNY and CDR2 SVGAGI (reference sequence). The CDR3 consists of 14 residues.

The V and J genes are TRBV6-1 and TRBJ1-5; D is undetermined. CDR3 length: 13 residues. With 2 bases removed from V and 4 bases from J, the gap between germline ends came to 6 bases. CDR1 MNHNS and CDR2 SASEGT come from the germline V gene. The CDR3 nucleotides are TGTGCCAGCAGTGAACAGTTTAATCAGCCCCAGCATTTT. Protein: CASSEQFNQPQHF.

This rearrangement joins TRBV7-3 to TRBJ2-1, with D perhaps TRBD2 (5 bases). The CDR3 is made up of 14 amino acids. Germline-derived CDR1 and CDR2 are SGHTA and FQGTGA. The V end lost 5 bases, the J end lost 5 bases, and 13 bases lay between the germline ends. Here the CDR3 DNA reads TGTGCCAGCAGCCAGAGGAGGAGCGACAATGAGCAGTTCTTC. The encoded protein is CASSQRRSDNEQFF.

The V call is TRBV29-1, the J call TRBJ1-1; 7 bases fit TRBD1. Germline V CDR1 and CDR2: SQVTM, ANQGSEA. Germline trimming cut 7 bases from V and 3 bases from J; bases unmatched to any gene: 11. This CDR3 has 14 residues. The CDR3 sequence: CSAYRGPGDTEAFF. The CDR3 DNA reads as TGCAGCGCATACAGGGGCCCGGGAGACACTGAAGCTTTCTTT.

Only one count was recorded for this clone. This chain joins TRBV5-1 and TRBJ2-7; D uncertain. The length of the CDR3 is 13 residues. Germline V gene lookup returns CDR1 SGHRS and CDR2 YFSETQ. V gave up 4 bases and J gave up 3 bases, with 11 bases separating them. The CDR3 sequence: CASSALRDYEQYF. CDR3 nucleotides: TGCGCCAGCAGCGCTCTTAGAGACTACGAGCAGTACTTC.

The rearrangement uses TRBV5-4 and TRBJ2-1; 13 nucleotides align to TRBD2. CDR1 is SGHNT and CDR2 is YYREEE in the germline V gene (reference sequence). There are 14 residues in the CDR3. The junction had 3 bases not matched to a gene; V was cut back by 3 bases and J by 9 bases. The DNA of the CDR3 is TGTGCCAGCAGCTACGGGACTAGCGGGATTGAGCAGTTCTTC. This translates into CASSYGTSGIEQFF.

The V and J genes are TRBV5-1 and TRBJ2-1; 7 bases match TRBD2. Germline assignment: CDR1 SGHRS and CDR2 YFSETQ. This CDR3 is built from 15 residues. Trimming at V came to 4 bases and at J to 7 bases, leaving 11 bases not matched to a gene. The CDR3 sequence is CASSQTSGVTNEQFF. The DNA for the CDR3 is TGCGCCAGCAGCCAGACGAGCGGGGTGACGAATGAGCAGTTCTTC.

V and J are TRBV7-2 and TRBJ2-5; D uncertain. V dropped 2 bases and J dropped 3 bases, with 7 bases sitting between them. Germline V lookup: CDR1 SGHTA, CDR2 FQGNSA. This CDR3 spans 13 amino acids. This CDR3 is CASSLIREETQYF. For the CDR3, the DNA is TGTGCCAGCAGCTTAATTCGGGAAGAGACCCAGTACTTC.

The V gene is TRBV28, the J gene TRBJ2-1; 9 bases line up with TRBD2. V shed 4 bases, J shed 3 bases, and the junction held 10 bases outside the gene matches. Germline loops: CDR1 MDHEN, CDR2 SYDVKM. The CDR3 has 17 residues. The CDR3 here is CASSSVGSGGLYNEQFF. DNA of the CDR3: TGTGCCAGCAGTTCCGTGGGTAGCGGGGGTCTCTACAATGAGCAGTTCTTC.